The 10 T cell receptor beta chains presented below share a single source sample, sequenced in a study of blood T cells in healthy people across ages. Next came a second PCR, run for roughly 6 to 11 cycles, which used a sample-barcoded 5' primer along with a J-beta primer mix. TCRdb passed the 5' RACE reads through MiXCR, listing each CDR3 protein once. The data contain roughly 2 million distinct CDR3 sequences, about 50% of them singletons. Sequences were obtained from blood. These receptors came from a woman aged 40 to 55 in good health.

The gene calls are TRBV9 and TRBJ2-5, with D perhaps matching TRBD1 (5 bases). The CDR3 spans 15 residues. Trimming shortened V by 0 bases and J by 2 bases, and 11 bases separated the two germline ends. Germline values: CDR1 SGDLS, CDR2 YYNGEE. The CDR3 is CASSVGSGQQETQYF. CDR3 coding DNA: TGTGCCAGCAGCGTAGGCTCAGGGCAGCAAGAGACCCAGTACTTC.

V is TRBV6-2 or TRBV6-3 and J is TRBJ2-5; 13 nucleotides match TRBD2. Germline assignment: CDR1 MNHEY and CDR2 SVGEGT. CDR3 length: 18 amino acids. After removal of 6 bases from V and 11 bases from J, the junction contained 21 bases not matched to a gene. The CDR3 nucleotides read TGTGCCAGCAGAACCGGCGGACTAGCGGGGGTTCGCGGCAATGAGCAGTACTTC. Amino acids: CASRTGGLAGVRGNEQYF.

This clonotype turned up a few times. The rearrangement links TRBV24-1 to TRBJ2-3; 8 bases line up with TRBD1. From germline, CDR1 is KGHDR and CDR2 SFDVKD. The CDR3 has 17 residues. With V trimmed by 3 bases and J by 0 bases, 7 bases remained unmatched. CDR3 nucleotides: TGTGCCACCAGTGATCCCCGGGACAGGACTAGCACAGATACGCAGTATTTT. Protein sequence: CATSDPRDRTSTDTQYF.

The V and J genes are TRBV12-3 or TRBV12-4 and TRBJ1-2, with D tentatively TRBD1 (6 bases). The CDR3 consists of 16 residues. The V gene lost 2 bases and the J gene lost 2 bases, with 15 bases spanning the gap. DNA for the CDR3: TGTGCCAGCAGTTTAAGCAGGGGAAGAACAAACTATGGCTACACCTTC. Amino acids: CASSLSRGRTNYGYTF.

This sequence joins TRBV29-1 and TRBJ1-2; D remains unclear. In germline, CDR1 is SQVTM, CDR2 ANQGSEA. V lost 4 bases to trimming and J lost 2 bases, with 11 bases between them. The CDR3 totals 13 residues. The CDR3 nucleotides are TGCAGCGTTGTTGAGAGAACCAACTATGGCTACACCTTC. Residues: CSVVERTNYGYTF.

The rearrangement joins TRBV20-1 to TRBJ2-7; 7 bases agree with TRBD1. This CDR3 is built from 15 residues. The V segment lost 0 bases and the J segment 3 bases; nucleotides outside the gene matches: 8. CDR1 and CDR2 (germline): DFQATT, SNEGSKA (reference sequence). The CDR3 here is CSARDLTGEYYEQYF. In nucleotides, the CDR3 is TGCAGTGCTAGAGATCTTACAGGGGAGTACTACGAGCAGTACTTC.

The chain has TRBV28 and TRBJ2-7; unclear D gene. CDR3 length: 11 amino acids. Germline V gene lookup returns CDR1 MDHEN and CDR2 SYDVKM. V was pared by 6 bases and J by 6 bases, with 9 bases between. The DNA of the CDR3 is TGTGCCAGCAGCACAATAGGCGAGCAGTACTTC. As protein: CASSTIGEQYF.

This CDR3 is CSARLLAGGRNTQYF. The CDR3 bases are TGCAGTGCTAGGTTACTAGCGGGGGGTAGAAATACGCAGTATTTT. The rearrangement links TRBV20-1 to TRBJ2-3; 12 positions agree with TRBD2. The J segment lost 7 bases and the V segment lost 3 bases, leaving 8 bases of the junction unmatched. The CDR3 has 15 residues. Germline CDR1 and CDR2: DFQATT and SNEGSKA (reference sequence).

This clonotype is a singleton in its sample. J is TRBJ1-2 and V is TRBV12-3 or TRBV12-4, with D hard to call. This CDR3 region has 14 residues. V lost 3 bases to trimming and J lost 2 bases, with 10 bases between them. The CDR3 sequence: CASSFWTENYGYTF. The CDR3 nucleotides are TGTGCCAGCAGTTTTTGGACGGAAAACTATGGCTACACCTTC.

V is TRBV4-1 and J is TRBJ2-4; D possibly matches TRBD1 or TRBD2 (7 bases each). The V end was cut by 4 bases, the J end by 1 base, with 20 bases between. This CDR3 region has 18 residues. Per the germline V gene, CDR1 is MGHRA and CDR2 is YSYEKL. As DNA, the CDR3 is TGCGCCAGCAGCCTAAGCCCCGGGGAGGGGGCGGCCAAAAACATTCAGTACTTC. As protein: CASSLSPGEGAAKNIQYF.